A selection of T cell receptor beta chains follows, all from one sample in a study of beta chain features in type 1 diabetes. Generated by immunoSEQ multiplex PCR, the TCRdb table keeps only in-frame clones and is missing some. The sample yields hundreds of thousands of clones, approximately 15% seen once. Source material: naive CD4+ T cells from blood. All receptors derive from a man in his thirties or forties in good health. Each CDR3 is given with its conserved first and last residue. A D gene is named only where the DNA matches it firmly. Clone size, where shown, is once, few, many, or a class for clones that have expanded.

d_gene: -
v_gene: TRBV7-6
j_gene: TRBJ2-5
abundance: few
CDR3aa: CASSLVGETQYF
CDR3nt: TGTGCCAGCAGCTTAGTCGGAGAGACCCAGTACTTC

d_gene: -
v_gene: TRBV10-2
j_gene: TRBJ2-7
abundance: -
CDR3aa: CASSTGSYEQYF
CDR3nt: TGCGCCAGCAGCACAGGGTCCTACGAGCAGTACTTC

d_gene: -
v_gene: TRBV7-9
j_gene: TRBJ2-6
abundance: -
CDR3aa: CASSLGRLGLTGANVLTF
CDR3nt: TGTGCCAGCAGCTTAGGACGACTAGGGTTGACTGGGGCCAACGTCCTGACTTTC

d_gene: TRBD1
v_gene: TRBV5-1
j_gene: TRBJ2-3
abundance: few
CDR3aa: CASGQGSTDTQYF
CDR3nt: TGCGCCAGCGGACAGGGAAGCACAGATACGCAGTATTTT

d_gene: TRBD2
v_gene: TRBV5-4
j_gene: TRBJ2-3
abundance: -
CDR3aa: CASSTGLAGGTDTQYF
CDR3nt: TGTGCCAGCAGCACCGGACTAGCGGGAGGTACAGATACGCAGTATTTT

d_gene: TRBD1
v_gene: TRBV10-3
j_gene: TRBJ1-1
abundance: few
CDR3aa: CAIGTQGAGNTEAFF
CDR3nt: TGTGCCATCGGGACCCAGGGGGCAGGAAACACTGAAGCTTTCTTT

d_gene: TRBD1
v_gene: TRBV29-1
j_gene: TRBJ2-3
abundance: -
CDR3aa: CSVGGQGRPDTQYF
CDR3nt: TGCAGCGTTGGTGGACAGGGGAGGCCAGATACGCAGTATTTT

d_gene: TRBD2
v_gene: TRBV11-3
j_gene: TRBJ2-1
abundance: -
CDR3aa: CASSPRTRSYNEQFF
CDR3nt: TGTGCCAGCAGCCCCCGGACTAGATCCTACAATGAGCAGTTCTTC

d_gene: -
v_gene: TRBV7-2
j_gene: TRBJ1-2
abundance: -
CDR3aa: CASSVTEVSYRYTF
CDR3nt: TGTGCCAGCAGCGTTACCGAGGTCAGCTATCGCTACACCTTC

d_gene: -
v_gene: TRBV15
j_gene: TRBJ2-5
abundance: -
CDR3aa: CATSRDFQVGETQYF
CDR3nt: TGTGCCACCAGCAGAGATTTCCAGGTTGGCGAGACCCAGTACTTC

d_gene: -
v_gene: TRBV6-6
j_gene: TRBJ2-5
abundance: -
CDR3aa: CASSYTGRETQYF
CDR3nt: TGTGCCAGCAGTTACACGGGGCGAGAGACCCAGTACTTC

d_gene: -
v_gene: TRBV2
j_gene: TRBJ2-3
abundance: -
CDR3aa: CASSGGTDTQYF
CDR3nt: TGTGCCAGCAGTGGGGGCACAGATACGCAGTATTTT

d_gene: TRBD2
v_gene: TRBV9
j_gene: TRBJ2-2
abundance: -
CDR3aa: CASSALGTSYYAGTGELFF
CDR3nt: TGTGCCAGCAGCGCTTTAGGGACTAGCTATTACGCCGGCACCGGGGAGCTGTTTTTT

d_gene: TRBD2
v_gene: TRBV7-3
j_gene: TRBJ2-1
abundance: -
CDR3aa: CASSLGGTSNEQFF
CDR3nt: TGTGCCAGCAGCTTAGGTGGGACTAGCAATGAGCAGTTCTTC

d_gene: -
v_gene: TRBV15
j_gene: TRBJ2-7
abundance: -
CDR3aa: CATSREGSSSYEQYF
CDR3nt: TGTGCCACCAGCAGAGAGGGATCGAGCTCCTACGAGCAGTACTTC

d_gene: -
v_gene: TRBV9
j_gene: TRBJ2-7
abundance: few
CDR3aa: CASSPQLEIPYEQYF
CDR3nt: TGTGCCAGCAGCCCCCAGTTGGAGATTCCCTACGAGCAGTACTTC

d_gene: -
v_gene: TRBV7-2
j_gene: TRBJ2-3
abundance: -
CDR3aa: CASSSGLLTAQYF
CDR3nt: TGTGCCAGCAGCTCAGGACTCCTGACGGCGCAGTATTTT

d_gene: -
v_gene: TRBV18
j_gene: TRBJ1-5
abundance: -
CDR3aa: CASSPPSRSQPQHF
CDR3nt: TGTGCCAGCTCACCACCGAGTAGGAGCCAGCCCCAGCATTTT

d_gene: -
v_gene: TRBV5-1
j_gene: TRBJ2-7
abundance: few
CDR3aa: CASSLGPSSRDPYEQYF
CDR3nt: TGCGCCAGCAGCTTGGGGCCGTCGTCCAGGGATCCCTACGAGCAGTACTTC

d_gene: TRBD1
v_gene: TRBV29-1
j_gene: TRBJ1-2
abundance: -
CDR3aa: CSAILDRGSPGYTF
CDR3nt: TGCAGCGCCATACTGGACAGGGGGTCTCCTGGCTACACCTTC

d_gene: -
v_gene: TRBV10-3
j_gene: TRBJ1-5
abundance: -
CDR3aa: CAISESGSGDGMPQHF
CDR3nt: TGTGCCATCAGTGAGTCGGGGTCAGGGGACGGAATGCCCCAGCATTTT

d_gene: -
v_gene: TRBV29-1
j_gene: TRBJ1-2
abundance: -
CDR3aa: CSVDRDGYTF
CDR3nt: TGCAGCGTTGACAGGGATGGCTACACCTTC

d_gene: -
v_gene: TRBV4-2
j_gene: TRBJ2-2
abundance: -
CDR3aa: CASSQDGGGATGELFF
CDR3nt: TGTGCCAGCAGCCAAGACGGGGGAGGCGCCACCGGGGAGCTGTTTTTT

d_gene: -
v_gene: TRBV6-5
j_gene: TRBJ2-1
abundance: -
CDR3aa: CASRKGANEQFF
CDR3nt: TGTGCCAGCAGAAAAGGGGCGAATGAGCAGTTCTTC